Below, 5 T cell receptor beta chains from the same sample are listed, as sequenced in a study of cytomegalovirus exposure and HLA in healthy donors. The PCR contained 60 Vbeta and 13 Jbeta primers. Clones were sequenced by immunoSEQ multiplex PCR, and TCRdb holds only the in-frame ones, with some missing. The sample includes approximately 220,000 clones, 80% to 90% seen only once; the top ten take about 3%. The sequenced material came from PBMCs. Every receptor here comes from a man younger than 45 in good health and CMV-seronegative.

DNA for the CDR3: TGTGCCAGTTACCCCGGCGGCTCCTACGAGCAGTACTTC. Protein: CASYPGGSYEQYF. This chain joins TRBV28 and TRBJ2-7; unclear D gene. Germline CDR1 is MDHEN and CDR2 is SYDVKM. The CDR3 is made up of 13 amino acids. V was pared by 9 bases and J by 0 bases, with 12 bases between.

The V gene is TRBV10-1, the J gene TRBJ1-1; TRBD1 is a possible D gene (6 bases). Trimming pared 6 bases from V and 1 base from J, leaving 9 bases between. The CDR3 loop spans 13 amino acids. CDR1 and CDR2 (germline): WNHNN, SYGVQD (reference sequence). CDR3 bases: TGCGCCAGCAGATCGACAGGGAACACTGAAGCTTTCTTT. It encodes CASRSTGNTEAFF.

V gene TRBV28 combines with J gene TRBJ2-3, with 9 bases matching TRBD1. This CDR3 comprises 16 residues. The J segment lost 3 bases and the V segment lost 7 bases, leaving 11 bases of the junction unmatched. The germline CDR1 and CDR2 sequences are MDHEN and SYDVKM. In nucleotides, the CDR3 is TGTGCCAGCACCCCTTGGGACAGGGTGGGAACAGATACGCAGTATTTT. Translating gives CASTPWDRVGTDTQYF. The full variable domain, completed using reference TRBV28 and TRBJ2-3, is DVKVTQSSRYLVKRTGEKVFLECVQDMDHENMFWYRQDPGLGLRLIYFSYDVKMKEKGDIPEGYSVSREKKERFSLILESASTNQTSMYLCASTPWDRVGTDTQYFGPGTRLTVL.

This rearrangement joins TRBV4-2 to TRBJ2-3; TRBD2 aligns across 8 bases. The CDR3 is 18 amino acids. CDR1 is LGHNA and CDR2 is YNFKEQ in the germline V gene. With 0 bases clipped from V and 3 bases from J, the junction kept 11 bases outside the gene matches. The CDR3 reads CASSQDISSGGLTDTQYF. The CDR3, as DNA: TGTGCCAGCAGCCAAGATATATCCTCGGGGGGGCTGACAGATACGCAGTATTTT.

V is TRBV11-2 and J is TRBJ2-7; 10 bases match TRBD1. Germline loops: CDR1 SGHAT, CDR2 FQNNGV. CDR3 length equals 13 residues. The junction had 5 bases not matched to a gene; V was cut back by 3 bases and J by 9 bases. CDR3 sequence (DNA): TGTGCCAGCAGCTTTACCCGGGACAGGGGGCAGTACTTC. It yields the protein CASSFTRDRGQYF.